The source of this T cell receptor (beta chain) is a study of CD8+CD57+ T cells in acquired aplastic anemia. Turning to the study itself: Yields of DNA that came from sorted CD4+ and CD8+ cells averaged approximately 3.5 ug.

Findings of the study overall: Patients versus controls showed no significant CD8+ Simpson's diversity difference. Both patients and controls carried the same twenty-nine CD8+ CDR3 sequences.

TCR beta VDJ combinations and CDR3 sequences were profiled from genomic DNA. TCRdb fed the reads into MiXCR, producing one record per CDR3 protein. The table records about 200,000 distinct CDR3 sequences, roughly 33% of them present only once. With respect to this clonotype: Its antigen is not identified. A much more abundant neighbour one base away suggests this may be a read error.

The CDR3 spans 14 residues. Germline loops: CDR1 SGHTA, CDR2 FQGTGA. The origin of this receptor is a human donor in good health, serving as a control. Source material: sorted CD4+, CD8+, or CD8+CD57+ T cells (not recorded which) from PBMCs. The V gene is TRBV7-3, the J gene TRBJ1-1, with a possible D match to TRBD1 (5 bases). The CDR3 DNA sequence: TGTACCAGCACCCTAGACCCAGGGTGGGCTGAAGCTTTCTTT. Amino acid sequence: CTSTLDPGWAEAFF.